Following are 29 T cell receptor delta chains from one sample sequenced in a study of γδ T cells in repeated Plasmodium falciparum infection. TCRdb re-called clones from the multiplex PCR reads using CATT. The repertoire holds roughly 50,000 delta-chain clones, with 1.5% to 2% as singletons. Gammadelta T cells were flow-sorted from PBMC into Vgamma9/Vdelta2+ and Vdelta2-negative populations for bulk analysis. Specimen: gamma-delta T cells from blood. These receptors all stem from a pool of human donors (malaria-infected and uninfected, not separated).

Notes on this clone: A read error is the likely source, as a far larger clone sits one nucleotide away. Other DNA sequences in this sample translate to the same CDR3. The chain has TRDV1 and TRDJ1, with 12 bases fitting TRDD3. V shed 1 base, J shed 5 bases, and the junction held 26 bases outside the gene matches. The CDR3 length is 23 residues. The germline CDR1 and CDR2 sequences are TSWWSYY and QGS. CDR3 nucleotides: TGTGCTCTTGGGGAACCTCTCTTTCCTTCCCTCTGGTCTGGGGGATACGTAAATGATAAACTCATCTTT. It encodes CALGEPLFPSLWSGGYVNDKLIF.

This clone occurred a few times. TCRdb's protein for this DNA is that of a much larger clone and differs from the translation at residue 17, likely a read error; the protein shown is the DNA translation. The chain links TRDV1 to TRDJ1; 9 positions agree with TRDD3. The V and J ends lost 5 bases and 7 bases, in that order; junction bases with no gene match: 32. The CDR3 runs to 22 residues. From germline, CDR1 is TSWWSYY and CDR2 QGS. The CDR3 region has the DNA TGTGCTCTTGGGATTCGCAACGTCCGTCCTACCTTACTGGGGGACCTAAGTGGTAAACTCATCTTT. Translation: CALGIRNVRPTLLGDLSGKLIF.

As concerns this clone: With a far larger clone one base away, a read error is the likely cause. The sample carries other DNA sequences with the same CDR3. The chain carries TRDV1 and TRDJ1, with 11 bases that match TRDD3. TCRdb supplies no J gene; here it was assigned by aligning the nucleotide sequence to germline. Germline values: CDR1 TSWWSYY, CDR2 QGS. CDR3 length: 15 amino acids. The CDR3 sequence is CALGELSLGDNKLIF. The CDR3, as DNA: TGTGCCCTTGGGGAACTCTCACTGGGGGATAATAAACTCATCTTT.

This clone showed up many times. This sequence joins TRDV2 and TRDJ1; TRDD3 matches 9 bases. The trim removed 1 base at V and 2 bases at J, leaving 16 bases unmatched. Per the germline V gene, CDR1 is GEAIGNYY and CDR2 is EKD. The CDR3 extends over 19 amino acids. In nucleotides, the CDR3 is TGTGCCTGTGACACACTGTTAGCTGGGGGATCCCTCGGGACCGATAAACTCATCTTT. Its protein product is CACDTLLAGGSLGTDKLIF.

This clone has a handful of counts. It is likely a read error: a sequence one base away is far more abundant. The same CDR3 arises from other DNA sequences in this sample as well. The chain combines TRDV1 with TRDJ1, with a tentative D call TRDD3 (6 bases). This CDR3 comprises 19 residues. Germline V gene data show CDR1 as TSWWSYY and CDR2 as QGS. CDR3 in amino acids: CALGFRKGPWDIKTDKLIF. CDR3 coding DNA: TGTGCTCTTGGGTTCCGTAAGGGTCCCTGGGATATTAAGACCGATAAGCTCATCTTT.

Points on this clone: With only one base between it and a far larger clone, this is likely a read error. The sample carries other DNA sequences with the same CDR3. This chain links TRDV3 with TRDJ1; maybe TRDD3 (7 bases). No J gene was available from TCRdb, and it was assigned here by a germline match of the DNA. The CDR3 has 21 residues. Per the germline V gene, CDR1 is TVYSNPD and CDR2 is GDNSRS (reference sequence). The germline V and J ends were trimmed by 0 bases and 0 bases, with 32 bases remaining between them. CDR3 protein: CAFRAPSPLGAIWAYTDKLIF. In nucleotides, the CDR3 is TGTGCCTTTAGAGCGCCTTCCCCCCTGGGGGCCATATGGGCATACACCGATAAACTCATCTTT.

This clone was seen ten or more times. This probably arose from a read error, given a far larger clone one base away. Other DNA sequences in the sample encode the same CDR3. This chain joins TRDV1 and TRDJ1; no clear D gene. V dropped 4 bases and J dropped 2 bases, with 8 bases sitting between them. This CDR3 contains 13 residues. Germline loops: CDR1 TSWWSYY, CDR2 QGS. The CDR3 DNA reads TGTGCTCTTGGGGCCCTAACTACCGATAAACTCATCTTT. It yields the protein CALGALTTDKLIF.

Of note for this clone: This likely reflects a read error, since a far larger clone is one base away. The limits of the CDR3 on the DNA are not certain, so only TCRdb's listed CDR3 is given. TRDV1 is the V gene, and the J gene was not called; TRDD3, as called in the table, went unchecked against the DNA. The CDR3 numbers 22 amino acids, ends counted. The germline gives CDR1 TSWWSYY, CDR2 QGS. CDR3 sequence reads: CALGGGLPLIGGDWGIGTKLIF.

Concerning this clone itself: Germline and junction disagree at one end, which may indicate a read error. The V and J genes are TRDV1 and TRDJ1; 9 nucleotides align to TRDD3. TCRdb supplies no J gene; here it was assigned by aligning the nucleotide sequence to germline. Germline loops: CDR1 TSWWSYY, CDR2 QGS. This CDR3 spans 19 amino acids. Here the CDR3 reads CSGGTELGIRVVWADKLIF. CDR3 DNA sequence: TGCTCTGGGGGGACGGAGCTGGGGATACGCGTTGTTTGGGCTGATAAACTCATCTTT.

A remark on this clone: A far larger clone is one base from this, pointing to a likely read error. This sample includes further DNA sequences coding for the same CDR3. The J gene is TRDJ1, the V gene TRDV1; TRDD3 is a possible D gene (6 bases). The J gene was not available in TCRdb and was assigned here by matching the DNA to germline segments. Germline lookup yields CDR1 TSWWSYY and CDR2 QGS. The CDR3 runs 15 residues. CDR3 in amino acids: CALGDLHHGGDKLIF. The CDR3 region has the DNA TGTGCCCTTGGGGACCTCCACCATGGGGGCGATAAACTCATCTTT.

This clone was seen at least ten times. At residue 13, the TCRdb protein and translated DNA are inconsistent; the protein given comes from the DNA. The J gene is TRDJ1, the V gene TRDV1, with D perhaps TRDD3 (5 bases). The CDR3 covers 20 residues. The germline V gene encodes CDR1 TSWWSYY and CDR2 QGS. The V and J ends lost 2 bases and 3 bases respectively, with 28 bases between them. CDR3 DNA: TGTGCTCTTGGGGAATCTACCCTCCCGTGGGGACCCAGTGGGTCCGATAAACTCATCTTT. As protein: CALGESTLPWGPSGSDKLIF.

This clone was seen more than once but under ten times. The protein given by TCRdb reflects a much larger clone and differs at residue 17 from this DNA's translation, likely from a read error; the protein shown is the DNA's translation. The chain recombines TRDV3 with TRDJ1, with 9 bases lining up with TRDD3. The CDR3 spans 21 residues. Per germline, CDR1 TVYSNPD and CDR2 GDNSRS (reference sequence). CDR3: CAFWAVAFLGTGGPYTGKLIF. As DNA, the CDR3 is TGTGCCTTTTGGGCCGTTGCCTTCCTCGGTACTGGGGGACCTTACACCGGTAAACTCATCTTT.

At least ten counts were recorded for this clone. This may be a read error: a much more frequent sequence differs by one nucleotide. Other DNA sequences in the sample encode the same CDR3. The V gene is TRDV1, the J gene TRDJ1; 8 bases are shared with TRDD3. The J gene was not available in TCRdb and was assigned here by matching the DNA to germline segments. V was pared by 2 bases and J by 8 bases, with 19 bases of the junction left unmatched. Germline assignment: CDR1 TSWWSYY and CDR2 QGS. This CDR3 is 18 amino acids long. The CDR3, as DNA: TGTGCTCTTGGGGAAGGGGTCCCACTTGGGGATACAACTAGAAAACTCATCTTT. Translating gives CALGEGVPLGDTTRKLIF.

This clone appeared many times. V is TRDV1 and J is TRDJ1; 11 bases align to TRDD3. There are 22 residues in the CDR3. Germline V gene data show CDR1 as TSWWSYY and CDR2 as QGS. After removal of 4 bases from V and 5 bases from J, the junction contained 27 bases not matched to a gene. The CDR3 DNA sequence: TGTGCTCTTGGGGCCAGAAAATTCCTTCGAGGTGTACTGGGGGATATGGGGGATAAACTCATCTTT. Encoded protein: CALGARKFLRGVLGDMGDKLIF.

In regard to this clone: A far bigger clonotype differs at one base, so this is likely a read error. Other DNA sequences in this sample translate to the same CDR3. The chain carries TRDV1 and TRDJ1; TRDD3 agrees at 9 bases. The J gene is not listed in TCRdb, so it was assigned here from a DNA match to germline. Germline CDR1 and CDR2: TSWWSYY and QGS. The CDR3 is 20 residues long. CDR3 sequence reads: CALGEDLKGWGIYPTGKLIF. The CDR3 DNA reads TGTGCTCTTGGGGAAGACTTGAAGGGCTGGGGGATCTACCCCACCGGTAAACTCATCTTT.

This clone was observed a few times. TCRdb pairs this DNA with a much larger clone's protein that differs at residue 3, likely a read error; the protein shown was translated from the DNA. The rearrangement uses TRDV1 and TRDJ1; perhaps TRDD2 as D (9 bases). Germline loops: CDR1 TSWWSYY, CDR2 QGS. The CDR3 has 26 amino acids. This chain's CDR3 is CAPGESMFWSLPTKWGIPLYTDKLIF. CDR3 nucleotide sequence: TGTGCTCCTGGGGAGAGTATGTTCTGGTCCCTTCCTACAAAATGGGGGATCCCCTTATACACCGATAAACTCATCTTT.

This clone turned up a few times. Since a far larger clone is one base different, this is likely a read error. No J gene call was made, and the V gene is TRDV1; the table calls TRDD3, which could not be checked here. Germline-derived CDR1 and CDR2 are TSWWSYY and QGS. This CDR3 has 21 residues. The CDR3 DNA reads TGTGCTCTTGGTCACACTGGGAGGAATCCGGGTTGCCGATTGTACACCGATAAGCTCATCTTT. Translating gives CALGHTGRNPGCRLYTDKLIF.

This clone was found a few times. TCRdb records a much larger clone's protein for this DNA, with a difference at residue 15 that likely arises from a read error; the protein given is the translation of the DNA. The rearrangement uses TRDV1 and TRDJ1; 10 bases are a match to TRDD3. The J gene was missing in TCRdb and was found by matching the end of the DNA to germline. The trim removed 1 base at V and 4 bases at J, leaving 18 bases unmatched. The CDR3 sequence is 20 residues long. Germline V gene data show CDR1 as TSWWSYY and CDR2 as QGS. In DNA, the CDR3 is TGTGCTCTTGGGGAACAGGCCCACGTCTATCCCTGGGGGATAGTCGATAAACTCATCTTT. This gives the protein CALGEQAHVYPWGIVDKLIF.

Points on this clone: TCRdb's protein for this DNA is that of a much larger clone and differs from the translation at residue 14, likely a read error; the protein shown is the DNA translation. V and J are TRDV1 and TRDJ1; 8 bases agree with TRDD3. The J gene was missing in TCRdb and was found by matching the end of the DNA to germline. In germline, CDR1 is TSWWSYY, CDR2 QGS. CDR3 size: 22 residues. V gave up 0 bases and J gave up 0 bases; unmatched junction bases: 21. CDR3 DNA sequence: TGTGCTCTTGGGGAACTAAGCTACAACGTCTTACTGGGGGGTGCTTACACCGATAAACTCATCTTT. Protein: CALGELSYNVLLGGAYTDKLIF.

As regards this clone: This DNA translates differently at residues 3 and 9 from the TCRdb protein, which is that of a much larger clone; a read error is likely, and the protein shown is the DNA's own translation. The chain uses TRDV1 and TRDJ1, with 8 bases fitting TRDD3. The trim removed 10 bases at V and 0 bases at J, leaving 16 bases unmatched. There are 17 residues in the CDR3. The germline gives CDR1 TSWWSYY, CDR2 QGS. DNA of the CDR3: TGTGCTCCTGAGAAGTCTGGGGGACTCCGATACACCGATAAACTCATCTTT. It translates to CAPEKSGGLRYTDKLIF.

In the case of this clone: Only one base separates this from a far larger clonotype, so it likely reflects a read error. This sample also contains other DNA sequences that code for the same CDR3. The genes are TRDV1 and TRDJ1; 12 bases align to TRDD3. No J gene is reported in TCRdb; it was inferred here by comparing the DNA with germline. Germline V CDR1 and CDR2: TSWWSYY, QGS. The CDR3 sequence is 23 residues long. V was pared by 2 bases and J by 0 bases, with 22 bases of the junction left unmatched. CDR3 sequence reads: CALGETLGLPSVLGDTYTDKLIF. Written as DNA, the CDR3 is TGTGCTCTTGGGGAAACTTTAGGTCTTCCCTCAGTACTGGGGGATACTTACACCGATAAACTCATCTTT.

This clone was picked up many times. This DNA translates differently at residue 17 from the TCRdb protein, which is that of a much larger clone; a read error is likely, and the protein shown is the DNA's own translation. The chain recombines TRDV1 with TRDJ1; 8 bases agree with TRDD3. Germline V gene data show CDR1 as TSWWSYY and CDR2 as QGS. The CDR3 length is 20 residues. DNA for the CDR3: TGTGCTCTTGGGGATCTTATACTCTTTTCTGGGGGAACGTACACCGATAGACTCATCTTT. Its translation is CALGDLILFSGGTYTDRLIF.

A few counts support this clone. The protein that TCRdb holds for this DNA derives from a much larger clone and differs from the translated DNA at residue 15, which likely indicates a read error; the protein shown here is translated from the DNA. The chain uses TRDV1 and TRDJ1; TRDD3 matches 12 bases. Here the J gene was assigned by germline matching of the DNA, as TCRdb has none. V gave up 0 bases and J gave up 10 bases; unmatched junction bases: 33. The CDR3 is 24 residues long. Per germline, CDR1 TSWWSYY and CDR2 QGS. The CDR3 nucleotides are TGTGCTCTTGGGGAACTAGTCCCTAGCTATAAGCTAGCATCGGCTGGGGGATACGCTTTAACACTCATCTTT. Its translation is CALGELVPSYKLASAGGYALTLIF.

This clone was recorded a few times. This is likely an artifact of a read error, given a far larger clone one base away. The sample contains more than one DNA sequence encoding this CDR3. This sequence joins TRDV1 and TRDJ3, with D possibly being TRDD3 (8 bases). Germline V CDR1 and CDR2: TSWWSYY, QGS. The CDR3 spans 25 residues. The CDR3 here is CALGDPIFLQGDNRADSWDTRQMFF. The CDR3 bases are TGTGCTCTTGGGGATCCAATTTTCCTACAGGGGGATAACCGTGCGGACTCCTGGGACACTCGACAGATGTTTTTC.

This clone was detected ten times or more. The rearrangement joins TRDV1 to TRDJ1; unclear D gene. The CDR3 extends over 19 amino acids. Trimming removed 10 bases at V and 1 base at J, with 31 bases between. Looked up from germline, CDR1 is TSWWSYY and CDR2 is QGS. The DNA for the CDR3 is TGTGCTCCGCAGGGCCTTTTCCCTCCATCGTACGAGGTCACCGATAAACTCATCTTT. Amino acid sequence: CAPQGLFPPSYEVTDKLIF.

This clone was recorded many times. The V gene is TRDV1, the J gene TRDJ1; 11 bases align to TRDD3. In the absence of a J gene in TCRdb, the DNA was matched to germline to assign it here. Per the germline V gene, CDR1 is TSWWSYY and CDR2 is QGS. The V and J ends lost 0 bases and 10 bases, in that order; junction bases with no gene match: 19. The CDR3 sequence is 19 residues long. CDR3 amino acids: CALGELNFLPWGILDGLIF. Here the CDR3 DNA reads TGTGCTCTTGGGGAACTGAACTTCCTCCCCTGGGGGATACTGGACGGACTCATCTTT.

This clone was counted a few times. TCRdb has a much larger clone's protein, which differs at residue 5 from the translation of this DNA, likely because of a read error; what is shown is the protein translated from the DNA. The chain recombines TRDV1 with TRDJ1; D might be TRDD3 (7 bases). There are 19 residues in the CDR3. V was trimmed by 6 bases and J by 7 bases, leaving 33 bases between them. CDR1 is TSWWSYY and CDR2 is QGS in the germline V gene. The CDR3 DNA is TGTGCTCTTGGACCGGGGTCCTACGTTTTTACTGGGGCTAAAGGTAAACTCATCTTT. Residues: CALGPGSYVFTGAKGKLIF.

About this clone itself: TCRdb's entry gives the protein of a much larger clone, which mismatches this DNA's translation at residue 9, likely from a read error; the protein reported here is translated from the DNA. The CDR3 DNA sequence: TGTGCCTTTGGCCCTTCCCCTTCCCCGGGGGCTACCGATAAACTCATCTTT. Translating gives CAFGPSPSPGATDKLIF. The chain employs TRDV3 and TRDJ1, with D perhaps TRDD2 (6 bases). As TCRdb names no J gene, one was assigned here on the basis of a DNA match to germline. Trimming left V 2 bases short and J 2 bases short, with 24 bases between. The length of the CDR3 is 17 residues. Germline V gene lookup returns CDR1 TVYSNPD and CDR2 GDNSRS (reference sequence). The whole variable domain, filled in from reference TRDV3 and TRDJ1, reads CDKVTQSSPDQTVASGSEVVLLCTYDTVYSNPDLFWYRIRPDYSFQFVFYGDNSRSEGADFTQGRFSVKHILTQKAFHLVISPVRTEDSATYYCAFGPSPSPGATDKLIFGKGTRVTVEP.

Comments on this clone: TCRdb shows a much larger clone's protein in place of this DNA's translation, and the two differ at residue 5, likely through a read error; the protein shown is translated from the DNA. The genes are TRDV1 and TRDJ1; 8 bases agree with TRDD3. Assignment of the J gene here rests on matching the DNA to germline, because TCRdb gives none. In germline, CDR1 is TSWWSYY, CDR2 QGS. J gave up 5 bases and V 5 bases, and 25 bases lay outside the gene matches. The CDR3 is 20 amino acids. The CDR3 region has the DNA TGTGCTCTTGGGAAGGGGCCCTTTGTGGCGCTACGTTACTGGGGGGATAAACTCATCTTT. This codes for CALGKGPFVALRYWGDKLIF.